The rows below give T cell receptor beta chains drawn from one sample of a study of CD8+ T cells in alopecia areata. The assay was immunoSEQ multiplex PCR, and TCRdb's table has in-frame clones only and misses some. The sample comprises roughly 220,000 clones, over 60% of which are singletons, and around 1.3% rests with the top ten. Sequencing was performed on CD4+ T cells sorted from blood, taken at approximately week 42, from a patient treated with tofacitinib. Receptors originate from a human donor with alopecia areata. Both conserved end residues are part of each CDR3. The order of the fields is J gene, clone size, D gene, V gene, CDR3 DNA, CDR3 protein. The D gene is left open where the match is weak. Clone sizes are given selectively: once, few, many, or a class where the clone is expanded.

j_call: TRBJ1-2; clone_size: NA; d_call: NA; v_call: TRBV4-3; cdr3_nt: TGCGCCAGCAGCCAAGATTCGGATGGGGTCGGCTATGGCTACACCTTC; cdr3_aa: CASSQDSDGVGYGYTF
j_call: TRBJ2-2; clone_size: NA; d_call: NA; v_call: TRBV9; cdr3_nt: TGTGCCAGCAGCGTTCAAGCGGGGGACAGATTCACCGGGGAGCTGTTTTTT; cdr3_aa: CASSVQAGDRFTGELFF
j_call: TRBJ2-1; clone_size: NA; d_call: NA; v_call: TRBV5-1; cdr3_nt: TGCGCCAGCAGCGTTACCCCAGCGGGGAAGGGGGATGAGCAGTTCTTC; cdr3_aa: CASSVTPAGKGDEQFF
j_call: TRBJ2-3; clone_size: NA; d_call: NA; v_call: TRBV5-1; cdr3_nt: TGCGCCAGCAGCTCCGGGACACCCACAGATACGCAGTATTTT; cdr3_aa: CASSSGTPTDTQYF
j_call: TRBJ2-3; clone_size: NA; d_call: NA; v_call: TRBV7-2; cdr3_nt: TGTGCCAGCAGCTTAGTCAGAGCGGCGGCAGATACGCAGTATTTT; cdr3_aa: CASSLVRAAADTQYF
j_call: TRBJ2-1; clone_size: NA; d_call: TRBD1; v_call: TRBV4-3; cdr3_nt: TGCGCCAGCAGCCAAGATAAAGGGGGCTTGGATGAGCAGTTCTTC; cdr3_aa: CASSQDKGGLDEQFF
j_call: TRBJ2-5; clone_size: once; d_call: NA; v_call: TRBV9; cdr3_nt: TGTGCCAGCAGGCCGGCAGGCATCCCAGGGGAGACCCAGTACTTC; cdr3_aa: CASRPAGIPGETQYF
j_call: TRBJ2-3; clone_size: once; d_call: NA; v_call: TRBV15; cdr3_nt: TGTGCCACCAGCAGCCAGCTACGGGATACGCAGTATTTT; cdr3_aa: CATSSQLRDTQYF
j_call: TRBJ1-3; clone_size: NA; d_call: NA; v_call: TRBV30; cdr3_nt: TGTGCCTTCTCCCCGGGCGCGAGGGAACACACCATATATTTT; cdr3_aa: CAFSPGAREHTIYF
j_call: TRBJ2-3; clone_size: medium-sized; d_call: NA; v_call: TRBV23-1; cdr3_nt: TGCGCCAGCGGGGGACTCTCCACAGATACGCAGTATTTT; cdr3_aa: CASGGLSTDTQYF
j_call: TRBJ2-3; clone_size: few; d_call: TRBD2; v_call: TRBV7-3; cdr3_nt: TGTGCCAGCAGCTTAGCGGGGGGCAGCACAGATACGCAGTATTTT; cdr3_aa: CASSLAGGSTDTQYF
j_call: TRBJ2-4; clone_size: NA; d_call: TRBD1; v_call: TRBV7-2; cdr3_nt: TGTGCCAGCAGCTTAGAAGTAAGAGGGGGCGGAAACATTCAGTACTTC; cdr3_aa: CASSLEVRGGGNIQYF
j_call: TRBJ2-1; clone_size: once; d_call: NA; v_call: TRBV29-1; cdr3_nt: TGCAGCGTCGATGACTCTCGAGTGTTCTTC; cdr3_aa: CSVDDSRVFF
j_call: TRBJ2-1; clone_size: NA; d_call: TRBD2; v_call: TRBV11-3; cdr3_nt: TGTGCCAGCAGCTTAGGGACTAGCGGTGAACGCAATGAGCAGTTCTTC; cdr3_aa: CASSLGTSGERNEQFF
j_call: TRBJ2-2; clone_size: NA; d_call: NA; v_call: TRBV29-1; cdr3_nt: TGCAGCGTTCTCGGGACCGGGGAGCTGTTTTTT; cdr3_aa: CSVLGTGELFF
j_call: TRBJ1-1; clone_size: NA; d_call: NA; v_call: TRBV19; cdr3_nt: TGTGCCAGTAGTATAAAGGCAGACCTCGTCACTGAAGCTTTCTTT; cdr3_aa: CASSIKADLVTEAFF
j_call: TRBJ2-7; clone_size: NA; d_call: NA; v_call: TRBV6-6; cdr3_nt: TGTGCCAGCACCTCCGGGGAAGAGCAGTACTTC; cdr3_aa: CASTSGEEQYF
j_call: TRBJ1-5; clone_size: NA; d_call: NA; v_call: TRBV28; cdr3_nt: TGTGCCAGCAGTCGGAGTCAGCCCCAGCATTTT; cdr3_aa: CASSRSQPQHF
j_call: TRBJ2-5; clone_size: NA; d_call: NA; v_call: TRBV7-2; cdr3_nt: TGTGCCAGCAGCCAAGAGACCCAGTACTTC; cdr3_aa: CASSQETQYF
j_call: TRBJ2-3; clone_size: NA; d_call: TRBD2; v_call: TRBV11-2; cdr3_nt: TGTGCCAGCAGCTTAGCGGCTAGCGGGGGACATATATCGCAGTATTTT; cdr3_aa: CASSLAASGGHISQYF
j_call: TRBJ1-2; clone_size: NA; d_call: TRBD1; v_call: TRBV11-2; cdr3_nt: TGTGCCAGCAGCACAGGGGACTATGGCTACACCTTC; cdr3_aa: CASSTGDYGYTF
j_call: TRBJ1-1; clone_size: NA; d_call: NA; v_call: TRBV14; cdr3_nt: TGTGCCAGCAGCCAAGTGGCAGGGTTTGAAGCTTTCTTT; cdr3_aa: CASSQVAGFEAFF
j_call: TRBJ1-4; clone_size: NA; d_call: NA; v_call: TRBV6-5; cdr3_nt: TGTGCCAGCAGTCTGGGGGGGGAAAAACTGTTTTTT; cdr3_aa: CASSLGGEKLFF
j_call: TRBJ2-1; clone_size: once; d_call: TRBD2; v_call: TRBV2; cdr3_nt: TGTGCCAGCAGTGAAGAGGCGGGGGGGCAGTTCTTC; cdr3_aa: CASSEEAGGQFF
j_call: TRBJ2-1; clone_size: few; d_call: NA; v_call: TRBV18; cdr3_nt: TGTGCCAGCCTCCTTCAGGCTTCCTACAATGAGCAGTTCTTC; cdr3_aa: CASLLQASYNEQFF
j_call: TRBJ2-1; clone_size: NA; d_call: TRBD2; v_call: TRBV4-3; cdr3_nt: TGCGCCAGCAGCCAACGGGGAGCGGGGGCCGGGGAGCAGTTCTTC; cdr3_aa: CASSQRGAGAGEQFF
j_call: TRBJ1-5; clone_size: NA; d_call: NA; v_call: TRBV19; cdr3_nt: TGTGCCAGTAGTTTCAGGGGAAGCAATCAGCCCCAGCATTTT; cdr3_aa: CASSFRGSNQPQHF
j_call: TRBJ2-7; clone_size: NA; d_call: NA; v_call: TRBV15; cdr3_nt: TGTGCCACCAGCAGTGGACAGCGTGTGGACGAGCAGTACTTC; cdr3_aa: CATSSGQRVDEQYF
j_call: TRBJ2-7; clone_size: NA; d_call: TRBD1; v_call: TRBV7-9; cdr3_nt: TGTGCCAGCAGCTTTTCAGGGGGCAAGGACGAGCAGTACTTC; cdr3_aa: CASSFSGGKDEQYF
j_call: TRBJ1-2; clone_size: NA; d_call: NA; v_call: TRBV30; cdr3_nt: TGTGCCTGGAGTAGGCAGACCCTTGGCTATGGCTACACCTTC; cdr3_aa: CAWSRQTLGYGYTF
j_call: TRBJ1-1; clone_size: NA; d_call: NA; v_call: TRBV28; cdr3_nt: TGTGCCAGCACCCCTGCCGGGCCTGAAGCTTTCTTT; cdr3_aa: CASTPAGPEAFF
j_call: TRBJ1-4; clone_size: NA; d_call: TRBD1; v_call: TRBV2; cdr3_nt: TGTGCCAGCAGCCCGGGGACAGGGCAAGGGGGGGAAAAACTGTTTTTT; cdr3_aa: CASSPGTGQGGEKLFF
j_call: TRBJ1-5; clone_size: NA; d_call: TRBD1; v_call: TRBV5-6; cdr3_nt: TGTGCCAGCAGCGAGCAGGGGGCTCAGCCCCAGCATTTT; cdr3_aa: CASSEQGAQPQHF
j_call: TRBJ2-1; clone_size: NA; d_call: NA; v_call: TRBV7-2; cdr3_nt: TGTGCCAGCAGCTTAGTAGTAGGGATGGTCCACAATGAGCAGTTCTTC; cdr3_aa: CASSLVVGMVHNEQFF
j_call: TRBJ2-7; clone_size: few; d_call: TRBD1; v_call: TRBV7-7; cdr3_nt: TGTGCCAGCAGCCTAGATACAGGGGGCGAGCAGTACTTC; cdr3_aa: CASSLDTGGEQYF
j_call: TRBJ2-1; clone_size: NA; d_call: TRBD2; v_call: TRBV27; cdr3_nt: TGTGCCAGCAGTCCTCTAACCCTAGCGGGGGACAATGAGCAGTTCTTC; cdr3_aa: CASSPLTLAGDNEQFF
j_call: TRBJ1-1; clone_size: few; d_call: NA; v_call: TRBV7-9; cdr3_nt: TGTGCCAGCAGCTTAGAGGGTGGCACTGAAGCTTTCTTT; cdr3_aa: CASSLEGGTEAFF
j_call: TRBJ2-2; clone_size: few; d_call: TRBD2; v_call: TRBV19; cdr3_nt: TGTGCCAGTAGTCCCCTAGCGGGGAACACCGGGGAGCTGTTTTTT; cdr3_aa: CASSPLAGNTGELFF
j_call: TRBJ2-7; clone_size: NA; d_call: TRBD1; v_call: TRBV29-1; cdr3_nt: TGCAGCGTTGATTCAAGGACAGGGGGCGAGCAGTACTTC; cdr3_aa: CSVDSRTGGEQYF
j_call: TRBJ2-1; clone_size: NA; d_call: NA; v_call: TRBV4-3; cdr3_nt: TGCGCCAGCAGCCAAGAAGGTGGGGGGGCCTTTTACAATGAGCAGTTCTTC; cdr3_aa: CASSQEGGGAFYNEQFF